This TCR beta chain was identified in a study of blood T cell repertoires in COVID-19 (dated by TCRdb to the early 2020s). Looking at the study overall: Samples covering the acute and convalescent phases of COVID-19 were provided by collaborators in the United States, Italy and Spain. The sample metadata nearly always contained a de-identified subject ID, COVID-19 status, age in years and sex. The samples were drawn from two sources: the first 160 participants of the ongoing ImmuneRACE study, and 1,000 to 1,500 subjects contributed by 6 global collaborators. Deeply sampled blood TCRbeta repertoires from subjects exposed to, actively infected with, or recovered from COVID-19 were included in the dataset. The material from the prospective study consisted of cDNA or gDNA derived from T cells, B-cell-depleted T cells, or PBMCs. The repertoires were made available in a free public database intended to serve as a resource for research on the immune response to SARS-CoV-2. Where HLA class I and class II types were available, the types were taken from metadata supplied by the sample provider, not from assay-based typing.

General study outcomes and caveats: How much clinical and demographic metadata was included differed by source and by participant, and the metadata was provided uncurated.

Collaborating institutions collected whole blood in K2EDTA tubes following their own protocols. For TCRbeta analysis, collaborator samples were shipped as frozen whole blood, as isolated PBMCs, or as DNA extracted from either sample type. CDR1 and CDR2, per the germline V gene, are MDHEN and SYDVKM. Reading from cysteine to phenylalanine, the CDR3 counts 13 amino acids. Only the CDR3 DNA stays, 39 bases, in frame from base 1. V is pared back by 6 bases and J by 8 bases, with 17 bases lying between the germline termini. TCRbeta CDR3 regions were amplified from genomic DNA using the immunoSEQ Assay, a bias-controlled multiplex PCR. The published analysis was carried out like this. Nucleated cell counts per sample were estimated from amplification of reference gene primers within the assay. Sequence reads were collapsed and filtered to measure the absolute abundance of every unique TCRbeta CDR3 rearrangement. Productive Simpson clonality was computed per sample as the square root of Simpson's diversity index over productive rearrangements. The table was pulled from immuneACCESS by TCRdb, which kept in-frame rearrangements only. Such tables lose some clones; where checked, under half of the loss comes from unresolved V genes, and the rest has no known cause. V and J calls and clone size are given by that table; D and trimming were obtained from the DNA. This sample comprises 200,000 to 300,000 clones, roughly 80% of them detected only once. The leading ten clones occupy around 4% of the sample.

About this clone: It has no known antigen specificity. No qualities accompany the bases; no much larger clone lies one base away.

This clonotype was obtained from a man in his sixties with acute or convalescent COVID-19. Input material: peripheral blood. Recombination joined TRBV28 with TRBJ2-7; matching of 6 bases hints at TRBD2 as the D gene. DNA sequence: TGTGCCAGCAGCCAACCGGGACTCCTACAGCAGTACTTC. Translated, it reads CASSQPGLLQQYF. Full variable domain (CDR3 extended with the reference TRBV28 and TRBJ2-7 proteins): DVKVTQSSRYLVKRTGEKVFLECVQDMDHENMFWYRQDPGLGLRLIYFSYDVKMKEKGDIPEGYSVSREKKERFSLILESASTNQTSMYLCASSQPGLLQQYFGPGTRLTVT.